These T cell receptor beta chains were read from a single sample in a study of response to subunit inactivated influenza vaccine. TCRdb recomputed calls from the RT-PCR reads with MiXCR, one row per CDR3 protein. Found here are about 650,000 distinct CDR3 sequences, about 14% of them singletons; the top ten hold about 7.4%. The sample in question was PBMCs from blood, obtained 14 days before vaccination. Every receptor here comes from a man aged 50 to 60 who received an inactivated influenza vaccine. CDR3s include the opening cysteine and the closing phenylalanine or tryptophan. The D gene is left open where the match is weak. A clone size is listed for some rows: how often the clone was seen (once, few, many), or a class if it is expanded.

16	TRBV7-9	TRBD1	TRBJ2-7	NA	CASSSITSQGGYEQYF	TGTGCCAGCAGCTCCATAACGTCACAGGGGGGCTACGAGCAGTACTTC
15	TRBV10-3	TRBD1	TRBJ2-7	NA	CASTLGTGGNYEQYF	TGTGCCTCAACCCTCGGGACAGGGGGAAACTACGAGCAGTACTTC
14	TRBV15	TRBD2	TRBJ2-3	NA	CATGTSQRLDTQYF	TGTGCCACCGGGACTAGCCAGAGGTTAGATACGCAGTATTTT
14	TRBV3-1	TRBD1	TRBJ1-6	NA	CASSHGQGSSPLHF	TGTGCCAGCAGCCACGGACAGGGCAGTTCACCCCTCCACTTT
14	TRBV5-5	NA	TRBJ2-2	NA	CASNQGFNTGELFF	TGTGCCAGCAACCAGGGCTTTAACACCGGGGAGCTGTTTTTT
11	TRBV29-1	NA	TRBJ2-3	many	CSVVKSDTQYF	TGCAGCGTTGTGAAGTCAGATACGCAGTATTTT
12	TRBV7-2	NA	TRBJ2-1	few	CASSRDTGEQFF	TGTGCCAGCAGCCGAGATACAGGGGAGCAGTTCTTC
16	TRBV11-2	TRBD2	TRBJ2-1	NA	CASSAASGKTYNEQFF	TGTGCCAGCAGCGCAGCTAGCGGGAAGACCTACAATGAGCAGTTCTTC
16	TRBV7-2	NA	TRBJ2-7	many	CASSLGGGGLTYEQYF	TGTGCCAGCAGCTTAGGGGGCGGGGGCCTCACCTACGAGCAGTACTTC
14	TRBV19	NA	TRBJ2-2	NA	CASSIEGRAGELFF	TGTGCCAGTAGTATTGAGGGGCGGGCCGGGGAGCTGTTTTTT
15	TRBV12-3/TRBV12-4	NA	TRBJ1-1	many	CASSSQTHMNTEAFF	TGTGCCAGCAGTTCCCAAACTCATATGAACACTGAAGCTTTCTTT
13	TRBV29-1	NA	TRBJ2-5	many	CSVTDGGWETQYF	TGCAGCGTTACTGACGGGGGTTGGGAGACCCAGTACTTC
17	TRBV28	TRBD2	TRBJ2-1	few	CASRSRSVRGRADEQFF	TGTGCCAGCAGGAGTCGGTCCGTCCGCGGGAGGGCCGATGAGCAGTTCTTC
13	TRBV10-3	NA	TRBJ2-2	NA	CAILRLQTGELFF	TGTGCCATCCTGCGACTTCAAACCGGGGAGCTGTTTTTT
13	TRBV9	NA	TRBJ2-1	few	CASTSTGTNEQFF	TGTGCCAGCACTTCAACAGGGACGAATGAGCAGTTCTTC
16	TRBV24-1	TRBD2	TRBJ2-7	once	CATSAGASGTLNEQYF	TGTGCCACCAGTGCCGGAGCTAGCGGGACCTTAAACGAGCAGTACTTC
13	TRBV5-1	NA	TRBJ2-7	many	CASSPRAPYEQYF	TGCGCCAGCAGCCCCCGGGCCCCTTACGAGCAGTACTTC
14	TRBV27	NA	TRBJ2-2	NA	CASRSEPYTGELFF	TGTGCCAGCAGGAGCGAACCCTACACCGGGGAGCTGTTTTTT
13	TRBV5-6	NA	TRBJ2-5	few	CASSPYVGGTQYF	TGTGCCAGCAGCCCCTATGTAGGCGGAACCCAGTACTTC
13	TRBV6-1	NA	TRBJ2-7	NA	CASSPGSWDEQYF	TGTGCCAGCAGCCCGGGTTCCTGGGACGAGCAGTACTTC
14	TRBV14	NA	TRBJ2-7	few	CASSQRTATYEQYF	TGTGCCAGCAGCCAAAGGACAGCTACCTACGAGCAGTACTTC
14	TRBV10-2	NA	TRBJ2-5	NA	CASSGPTGTETQYF	TGCGCCAGCAGTGGTCCCACAGGGACAGAGACCCAGTACTTC
13	TRBV9	NA	TRBJ2-7	NA	CASSVVGGGEQYF	TGTGCCAGCAGCGTAGTAGGGGGTGGCGAGCAGTACTTC
17	TRBV4-3	NA	TRBJ2-1	few	CASSQAEGPPPYNEQFF	TGCGCCAGCAGCCAAGCTGAGGGGCCCCCCCCCTACAATGAGCAGTTCTTC
14	TRBV28	NA	TRBJ2-7	NA	CASSLSLTGLEQYF	TGTGCCAGCAGTTTAAGTTTAACGGGGCTCGAGCAGTACTTC
14	TRBV7-3	NA	TRBJ2-1	NA	CASSKGQLYNEQFF	TGTGCCAGCAGCAAAGGACAGCTTTACAATGAGCAGTTCTTC
10	TRBV6-4	NA	TRBJ2-1	NA	CASRNKGQFF	TGTGCCAGCAGAAACAAGGGGCAGTTCTTC
16	TRBV4-2	TRBD1	TRBJ2-1	NA	CASSQVGQGHYNEQFF	TGTGCCAGCAGCCAAGTTGGACAGGGCCACTACAATGAGCAGTTCTTC
12	TRBV12-3/TRBV12-4	NA	TRBJ1-2	few	CASRGTRYGYTF	TGTGCCAGCAGGGGGACCCGCTATGGCTACACCTTC
14	TRBV27	NA	TRBJ2-3	NA	CASSFGLPTDTQYF	TGTGCCAGCAGTTTCGGCCTTCCAACAGATACGCAGTATTTT
15	TRBV4-3	NA	TRBJ1-2	NA	CASSQSGGGAWGYTF	TGCGCCAGCAGCCAATCCGGGGGCGGGGCCTGGGGCTACACCTTC
14	TRBV20-1	NA	TRBJ2-2	few	CSARARENTGELFF	TGCAGTGCTAGAGCCAGGGAGAACACCGGGGAGCTGTTTTTT
14	TRBV7-9	TRBD1	TRBJ2-7	many	CASSIRDRSYEQYF	TGTGCCAGCAGTATAAGGGACAGATCCTACGAGCAGTACTTC
13	TRBV20-1	NA	TRBJ2-3	few	CSGKGGITDTQYF	TGCAGTGGGAAAGGGGGTATCACAGATACGCAGTATTTT
13	TRBV4-1	NA	TRBJ1-5	NA	CASSAPGNQPQHF	TGCGCCAGCAGCGCTCCAGGGAATCAGCCCCAGCATTTT
16	TRBV20-1	TRBD2	TRBJ2-1	few	CSAGRLAHSSYNEQFF	TGCAGTGCTGGCCGACTAGCGCACAGCTCCTACAATGAGCAGTTCTTC
12	TRBV7-9	NA	TRBJ2-3	many	CAGGGSTDTQYF	TGTGCTGGGGGCGGGAGCACAGATACGCAGTATTTT
16	TRBV2	NA	TRBJ2-3	few	CASRRSRGVSTDTQYF	TGTGCCAGCCGCCGCTCGCGGGGTGTTAGCACAGATACGCAGTATTTT
14	TRBV5-6	NA	TRBJ2-1	NA	CASSLDGVYNEQFF	TGTGCCAGCAGCTTGGACGGGGTTTACAATGAGCAGTTCTTC
13	TRBV7-2	NA	TRBJ2-7	few	CASSLVPLVEQYF	TGTGCCAGCAGCTTAGTTCCCCTTGTCGAGCAGTACTTC
14	TRBV7-2	NA	TRBJ2-3	many	CASSSPGLADTQYF	TGTGCCAGCAGCTCTCCTGGACTGGCAGATACGCAGTATTTT
13	TRBV6-2/TRBV6-3	NA	TRBJ1-1	few	CASTYGGRTEAFF	TGTGCCAGCACTTACGGGGGGAGGACTGAAGCTTTCTTT
14	TRBV20-1	NA	TRBJ2-4	NA	CSACGVAEKNIQYF	TGCAGTGCTTGCGGGGTAGCGGAGAAAAACATTCAGTACTTC
14	TRBV20-1	NA	TRBJ1-2	NA	CSARDEGQVGGYTF	TGCAGTGCTAGAGATGAGGGTCAGGTTGGCGGCTACACCTTC
14	TRBV28	NA	TRBJ1-1	NA	CASSLPGTNTEAFF	TGTGCCAGCAGTCTGCCAGGGACGAACACTGAAGCTTTCTTT
14	TRBV4-1	NA	TRBJ2-3	NA	CARGQRTYTDTQYF	TGTGCCAGGGGCCAAAGGACCTACACAGATACGCAGTATTTT
13	TRBV20-1	TRBD2	TRBJ2-1	few	CSASPGTSGTQLF	TGCAGTGCTAGCCCCGGGACTAGCGGGACCCAGCTCTTC
15	TRBV24-1	NA	TRBJ2-2	NA	CATSDRGANTGELFF	TGTGCCACCAGTGATAGGGGAGCGAACACCGGGGAGCTGTTTTTT
16	TRBV20-1	TRBD1	TRBJ1-1	NA	CSARGTGLGRNTEAFF	TGCAGTGCTAGAGGGACAGGGTTGGGGAGGAACACTGAAGCTTTCTTT
13	TRBV20-1	NA	TRBJ1-5	NA	CNLSRGEGQPQHF	TGCAATCTGTCCAGGGGCGAAGGTCAGCCCCAGCATTTT
17	TRBV12-5	NA	TRBJ2-4	few	CASGLSKTEGAGNIQYF	TGTGCTAGTGGTTTGTCGAAGACTGAGGGGGCGGGGAACATTCAGTACTTC
13	TRBV5-1	TRBD1	TRBJ1-1	many	CASRGQLNTEAFF	TGCGCCAGCAGGGGACAGCTGAACACTGAAGCTTTCTTT
12	TRBV2	NA	TRBJ2-5	NA	CASGRVVETQYF	TGTGCCAGCGGCAGGGTGGTGGAGACCCAGTACTTC
13	TRBV7-2	NA	TRBJ2-3	NA	CASSLVAQDTQYF	TGTGCCAGCAGCTTAGTAGCACAAGATACGCAGTATTTT
18	TRBV6-2/TRBV6-3	NA	TRBJ2-7	few	CASSYSGLATHISYEQYF	TGTGCCAGCAGTTATTCGGGGCTAGCTACCCACATCTCCTACGAGCAGTACTTC
15	TRBV3-1	NA	TRBJ1-4	many	CASSQGVATNEKLFF	TGTGCCAGCAGCCAAGGAGTTGCAACTAATGAAAAACTGTTTTTT
17	TRBV6-1	TRBD2	TRBJ2-3	many	CASSEAGLAGGTDTQYF	TGTGCCAGCAGTGAAGCTGGACTAGCGGGGGGCACAGATACGCAGTATTTT